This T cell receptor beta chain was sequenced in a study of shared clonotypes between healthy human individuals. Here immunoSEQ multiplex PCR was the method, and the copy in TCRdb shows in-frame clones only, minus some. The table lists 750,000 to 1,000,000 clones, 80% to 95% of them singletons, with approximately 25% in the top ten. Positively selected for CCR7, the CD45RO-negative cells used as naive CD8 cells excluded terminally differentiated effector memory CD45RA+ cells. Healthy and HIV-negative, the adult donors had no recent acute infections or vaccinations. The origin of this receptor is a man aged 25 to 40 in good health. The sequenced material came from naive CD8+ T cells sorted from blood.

The CDR3 sequence is CACSPTGAEAFF. The CDR3 nucleotides are TGTGCCTGCTCTCCTACAGGGGCTGAAGCTTTCTTT. The V and J genes are TRBV30 and TRBJ1-1, with TRBD1 identical over 7 bases. With 6 bases clipped from V and 6 bases from J, the junction kept 7 bases outside the gene matches. The length of the CDR3 is 12 residues. Germline values: CDR1 GTSNPN, CDR2 SVGIG (reference sequence).